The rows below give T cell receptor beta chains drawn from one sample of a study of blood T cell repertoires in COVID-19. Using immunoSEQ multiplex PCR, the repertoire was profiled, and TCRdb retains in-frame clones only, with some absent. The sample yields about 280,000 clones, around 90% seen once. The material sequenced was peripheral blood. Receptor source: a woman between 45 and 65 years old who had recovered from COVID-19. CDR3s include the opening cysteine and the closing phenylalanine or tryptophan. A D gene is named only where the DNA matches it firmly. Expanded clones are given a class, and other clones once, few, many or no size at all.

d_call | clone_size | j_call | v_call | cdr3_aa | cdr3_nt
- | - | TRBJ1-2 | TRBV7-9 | CASSFADFYGYTF | TGTGCCAGCAGCTTTGCGGACTTCTATGGCTACACCTTC
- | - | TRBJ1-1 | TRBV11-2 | CASSTHGGTEAFF | TGTGCCAGCAGCACCCACGGAGGGACTGAAGCTTTCTTT
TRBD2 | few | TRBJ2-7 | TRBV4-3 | CASSQEVRGAYEQYF | TGCGCCAGCAGCCAAGAGGTTCGGGGGGCCTACGAGCAGTACTTC
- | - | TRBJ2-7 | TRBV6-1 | CASSEAGASYEQYF | TGTGCCAGCAGTGAAGCGGGAGCCTCCTACGAGCAGTACTTC
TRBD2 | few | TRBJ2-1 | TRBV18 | CASSPLHPLAGGNEQFF | TGTGCCAGCTCACCTTTACATCCCCTAGCGGGAGGTAATGAGCAGTTCTTC
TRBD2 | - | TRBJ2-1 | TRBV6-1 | CASSAQLASDTNEQFF | TGTGCCAGCAGTGCCCAACTAGCGTCGGATACCAATGAGCAGTTCTTC
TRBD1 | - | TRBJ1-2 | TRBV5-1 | CASSPTGEGYGYTF | TGCGCCAGCAGCCCAACAGGGGAAGGCTATGGCTACACCTTC
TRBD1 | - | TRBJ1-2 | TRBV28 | CASSQGARGYTF | TGTGCCAGCAGTCAGGGGGCGAGAGGCTACACCTTC
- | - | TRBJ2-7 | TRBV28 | CASSLSSSYEQYF | TGTGCCAGCAGTTTATCTAGCTCCTACGAGCAGTACTTC
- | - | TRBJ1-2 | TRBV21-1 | CASINPRGGVNYGYTF | TGTGCCAGCATCAACCCCCGAGGAGGGGTTAACTATGGCTACACCTTC